These 30 T cell receptor beta chains were sequenced from one sample in a study of blood T cell repertoires in COVID-19. The table came from immunoSEQ multiplex PCR; TCRdb's copy has only in-frame clones and leaves some out. The repertoire holds roughly 190,000 clones, with around 85% as singletons. Input material: peripheral blood. All receptors derive from a woman aged 50 to 65 with acute or convalescent COVID-19.

The rearrangement uses TRBV24-1 and TRBJ1-5; D unresolved. Germline CDR1 KGHDR, CDR2 SFDVKD. With 5 bases removed from V and 4 bases from J, the gap between germline ends came to 8 bases. The length of the CDR3 is 13 residues. The CDR3 bases are TGTGCCACCAGTGGACGAGGGAATCAGCCCCAGCATTTT. Its translation is CATSGRGNQPQHF.

This chain joins TRBV7-2 and TRBJ2-1; perhaps TRBD2 as D (6 bases). In germline, CDR1 is SGHTA, CDR2 FQGNSA. The CDR3 is 11 amino acids. V was pared by 5 bases and J by 15 bases, with 14 bases between. The CDR3 DNA is TGTGCCAGCAGCCTTCCCGGGACTCTGTTCTTC. Residues: CASSLPGTLFF.

The V call is TRBV7-2, the J call TRBJ2-1; D perhaps matches TRBD2 (7 bases). The germline gives CDR1 SGHTA, CDR2 FQGNSA. V was cut by 5 bases and J by 7 bases, with 18 bases left in between. The CDR3 totals 15 residues. DNA for the CDR3: TGTGCCAGCAGCCCTGAGGGGCGGGGGACAAATGAGCAGTTCTTC. Protein sequence: CASSPEGRGTNEQFF.

This rearrangement joins TRBV4-3 to TRBJ1-1; a possible D gene is TRBD1 (6 bases). The germline V gene has CDR1 LGHNA and CDR2 YSLEER. The V end lost 4 bases, the J end lost 1 base, and 16 bases lay between the germline ends. CDR3 length equals 16 residues. In DNA, the CDR3 is TGCGCCAGCAGCCGAGGCCGCCGGGGGGCGAACACTGAAGCTTTCTTT. Protein sequence: CASSRGRRGANTEAFF.

This clone appeared once. The chain links TRBV3-1 (or the pseudogene TRBV3-2) to TRBJ2-6, with D possibly being TRBD1 (5 bases). Germline loops: CDR1 LGHDT, CDR2 YNNKEL (reference sequence). The CDR3 runs 15 residues. V dropped 3 bases and J dropped 4 bases, with 10 bases sitting between them. CDR3 coding DNA: TGTGCCAGCAGCCACTGGGGCTCCGGGGCCAACGTCCTGACTTTC. Translated: CASSHWGSGANVLTF.

The genes are TRBV6-5 and TRBJ1-5; D is perhaps TRBD1 (6 bases). Germline CDR1 MNHEY, CDR2 SVGAGI. The CDR3 runs 14 residues. V was pared by 2 bases and J by 7 bases, with 12 bases between. CDR3 in amino acids: CASSYGGTGQPQHF. CDR3 nucleotide sequence: TGTGCCAGCAGTTACGGGGGCACGGGCCAGCCCCAGCATTTT.

This chain uses TRBV5-1 with TRBJ2-1, with 11 bases matching TRBD2. V trimming: 1 base; J trimming: 4 bases; junction bases outside the gene matches: 4. The CDR3 covers 16 residues. From germline, CDR1 is SGHRS and CDR2 YFSETQ. CDR3 nucleotides: TGCGCCAGCAGCTTGAGCCTAGCGGGGGGATACAATGAGCAGTTCTTC. Translated, it gives CASSLSLAGGYNEQFF.

This clone is a singleton in its sample. The V call is TRBV6-2 or TRBV6-3, the J call TRBJ2-1; 10 nucleotides align to TRBD2. V trimming: 5 bases; J trimming: 4 bases; junction bases outside the gene matches: 11. Germline CDR1 reads MNHEY; CDR2 reads SVGEGT. This CDR3 is 17 amino acids long. CDR3 residues: CASSRTPGLASYNEQFF. The CDR3 DNA reads as TGTGCCAGCAGTCGTACTCCGGGACTAGCGTCGTACAATGAGCAGTTCTTC.

The chain carries TRBV7-8 and TRBJ1-4; 8 nucleotides line up with TRBD1. Germline V gives CDR1 SGHVS, CDR2 FQNEAQ. The CDR3 totals 15 residues. J was trimmed by 6 bases and V by 1 base; bases with no gene match: 4. The CDR3: CASSLDRGRDEKLFF. DNA of the CDR3: TGTGCCAGCAGCTTAGACAGGGGGAGGGATGAAAAACTGTTTTTT. Supplemented by reference TRBV7-8 and TRBJ1-4, the full variable domain reads GAGVSQSPRYKVAKRGQDVALRCDPISGHVSLFWYQQALGQGPEFLTYFQNEAQLDKSGLPSDRFFAERPEGSVSTLKIQRTQQEDSAVYLCASSLDRGRDEKLFFGSGTQLSVL.

The chain recombines TRBV27 with TRBJ2-3; 9 bases are shared with TRBD2. The ends lost 4 bases at V and 2 bases at J; junction bases unmatched: 4. Germline lookup yields CDR1 MNHEY and CDR2 SMNVEV (reference sequence). CDR3 length: 15 residues. The CDR3 bases are TGTGCCAGCAGTTATAGCGGGGGAGTCACAGATACGCAGTATTTT. Translation: CASSYSGGVTDTQYF.

The rearrangement uses TRBV2 and TRBJ1-2; D is uncertain. Germline V gene lookup returns CDR1 SNHLY and CDR2 FYNNEI. This CDR3 has 13 residues. V was clipped by 6 bases and J by 8 bases, with 16 bases between them. The CDR3 DNA reads as TGTGCCAGCAGACCGACCCAAGGAGGAGGCTACACCTTC. Translated: CASRPTQGGGYTF.

The chain has TRBV5-1 and TRBJ2-7, with TRBD2 matching 13 bases. Germline V gene lookup returns CDR1 SGHRS and CDR2 YFSETQ. This CDR3 is 16 amino acids long. V lost 0 bases, J lost 2 bases, and 2 bases stayed unmatched. As DNA, the CDR3 is TGCGCCAGCAGCTTGGGAGGACTAGCGGGAGCCTACGAGCAGTACTTC. Its protein product is CASSLGGLAGAYEQYF.

The chain combines TRBV28 with TRBJ1-6, with no clear D. Trimming took off 4 bases at V and 10 bases at J, with 41 bases between the two ends. Germline CDR1 is MDHEN and CDR2 is SYDVKM. The CDR3 spans 23 residues. The CDR3 region is CASSSTPIKPRVEGAMPDSPLHF. The CDR3 coding sequence is TGTGCCAGCAGTTCCACGCCTATAAAACCCCGAGTTGAGGGCGCCATGCCGGACTCACCCCTCCACTTT.

The chain uses TRBV7-8 and TRBJ2-2, with a tentative D call TRBD2 (6 bases). Trimming cost V 0 bases and J 5 bases, with 10 bases left between them. There are 15 residues in the CDR3. Germline loops: CDR1 SGHVS, CDR2 FQNEAQ. DNA for the CDR3: TGTGCCAGCAGCTTAGCGTCGGAGGGGACCGGGGAGCTGTTTTTT. It encodes CASSLASEGTGELFF.

This clone was found once. V gene TRBV24-1 combines with J gene TRBJ2-1; TRBD1 might be the D (6 bases). The ends were cut back, 1 base at V and 12 bases at J, with 12 bases in the middle. Germline V gives CDR1 KGHDR, CDR2 SFDVKD. This CDR3 is 13 amino acids long. CDR3 bases: TGTGCCACCAGTGATTTAACAGGGAGAGGGCAGTTCTTC. Encoded protein: CATSDLTGRGQFF.

The chain has TRBV5-4 and TRBJ2-1, with 13 bases identical to TRBD2. From germline, CDR1 is SGHNT and CDR2 YYREEE (reference sequence). The CDR3 has 16 amino acids. J was trimmed by 6 bases and V by 0 bases; bases with no gene match: 3. The CDR3 coding sequence is TGTGCCAGCAGCTTGGGCGGACTAGCGGGAGCCAATGAGCAGTTCTTC. Protein sequence: CASSLGGLAGANEQFF.

The chain has TRBV6-5 and TRBJ1-5, with a weak D call TRBD1 (6 bases). Per germline, CDR1 MNHEY and CDR2 SVGAGI. Trimming left V 8 bases short and J 4 bases short, with 12 bases between. CDR3 size: 13 residues. CDR3 coding DNA: TGTGCCAGCCTTGGGACACCTAATCAGCCCCAGCATTTT. Its protein product is CASLGTPNQPQHF.

The V gene is TRBV5-6, the J gene TRBJ1-1; possible D gene TRBD1, 5 bases. In germline, CDR1 is SGHDT, CDR2 YYEEEE. The V end was cut by 6 bases, the J end by 3 bases, with 18 bases between. This CDR3 is 15 amino acids long. The CDR3 is CASISEVKGYTEAFF. The CDR3 nucleotides are TGTGCCAGCATCTCAGAGGTCAAGGGGTACACTGAAGCTTTCTTT.

This chain joins TRBV2 and TRBJ2-5; TRBD1 agrees at 9 bases. The CDR3 totals 14 residues. Germline CDR1 and CDR2: SNHLY and FYNNEI. J gave up 5 bases and V 8 bases, and 9 bases lay outside the gene matches. The DNA of the CDR3 is TGTGCCAGCGGAGTACAGGGGGCCCGGGAGACCCAGTACTTC. Translated: CASGVQGARETQYF.

The chain uses TRBV5-1 and TRBJ1-2; D uncertain. This CDR3 has 14 amino acids. The germline V gene has CDR1 SGHRS and CDR2 YFSETQ. V lost 2 bases and J lost 1, with 9 bases in between. The CDR3 protein is CASSFGGNNYGYTF. As DNA, the CDR3 is TGCGCCAGCAGCTTTGGAGGAAATAACTATGGCTACACCTTC.

The chain combines TRBV5-1 with TRBJ1-2, with D possibly matching TRBD1 (6 bases). The CDR3 spans 17 residues. Per germline, CDR1 SGHRS and CDR2 YFSETQ. V was trimmed by 0 bases and J by 6 bases, leaving 21 bases between them. The CDR3 DNA reads as TGCGCCAGCAGCTTGGAGGGTCGGCAGGGGAGGGGAGATGGCTACACCTTC. Translating it yields CASSLEGRQGRGDGYTF.

There are many counts of this clone. The CDR3 spells CATSIRRGTSGRNEQFF. The CDR3 nucleotides are TGTGCCACCAGCATCCGAAGGGGGACTAGCGGGAGGAATGAGCAGTTCTTC. The rearrangement uses TRBV15 and TRBJ2-1; the match to TRBD2 covers 15 bases. V was pared by 4 bases and J by 7 bases, with 8 bases of the junction left unmatched. The CDR3 is made up of 17 amino acids. CDR1 and CDR2 (germline): LNHNV, YYDKDF (reference sequence).

This clone was seen more than once but under ten times. This sequence joins TRBV6-5 and TRBJ2-1; 7 nucleotides align to TRBD2. V shed 11 bases, J shed 9 bases, and the junction held 16 bases outside the gene matches. The CDR3 consists of 14 residues. Germline V CDR1 and CDR2: MNHEY, SVGAGI. The CDR3 DNA follows: TGTGCCGCCCGGTGGGGGGGTACAGGTGCTGAGCAGTTCTTC. Its protein product is CAARWGGTGAEQFF.

The chain recombines TRBV15 with TRBJ2-7, with TRBD2 identical over 7 bases. The V and J ends lost 0 bases and 3 bases, in that order; junction bases with no gene match: 5. This CDR3 region has 15 residues. Germline CDR1 LNHNV, CDR2 YYDKDF (reference sequence). The CDR3 sequence is CATSRENSGNYEQYF. The CDR3 coding sequence is TGTGCCACCAGCAGAGAGAACAGCGGGAACTACGAGCAGTACTTC.

V usage is TRBV2 and J usage is TRBJ1-2, with 7 bases aligning to TRBD1. Germline V gives CDR1 SNHLY, CDR2 FYNNEI. The CDR3 sequence is 11 residues long. Trimming took 10 bases from V and 9 from J; bases not matched to a gene: 8. CDR3 in amino acids: CANERDSRYTF. DNA for the CDR3: TGTGCCAACGAGAGGGACAGCCGCTACACCTTC.

This chain joins TRBV3-1 (or the pseudogene TRBV3-2) and TRBJ2-3; 10 positions agree with TRBD2. The V and J ends lost 3 bases and 6 bases, in that order; junction bases with no gene match: 6. The CDR3 is made up of 15 amino acids. Germline V lookup: CDR1 LGHDT, CDR2 YNNKEL (reference sequence). The CDR3 DNA reads as TGTGCCAGCAGCCATCCTAGCGGGAGAGTGGATACGCAGTATTTT. This translates into CASSHPSGRVDTQYF.

This sequence joins TRBV5-1 and TRBJ2-7, with D possibly being TRBD2 (5 bases). The CDR3 consists of 16 residues. Trimming left V 0 bases short and J 5 bases short, with 18 bases between. Germline lookup yields CDR1 SGHRS and CDR2 YFSETQ. The CDR3 loop is CASSLEWYSGKHEQYF. DNA of the CDR3: TGCGCCAGCAGCTTGGAGTGGTATTCGGGGAAGCACGAGCAGTACTTC. Together with reference TRBV5-1 and TRBJ2-7, the CDR3 gives the full variable domain: KAGVTQTPRYLIKTRGQQVTLSCSPISGHRSVSWYQQTPGQGLQFLFEYFSETQRNKGNFPGRFSGRQFSNSRSEMNVSTLELGDSALYLCASSLEWYSGKHEQYFGPGTRLTVT.

The gene calls are TRBV3-1 (or the pseudogene TRBV3-2) and TRBJ1-5; tentatively, D is TRBD1 (5 bases). The length of the CDR3 is 15 residues. Trimming took 0 bases from V and 3 from J, leaving 9 bases between them. Germline V gene sequence: CDR1 LGHDT, CDR2 YNNKEL (reference sequence). CDR3 loop: CASSQEGDYNQPQHF. CDR3 coding DNA: TGTGCCAGCAGCCAAGAAGGGGATTACAATCAGCCCCAGCATTTT.

This chain links TRBV18 with TRBJ1-6; TRBD1 matches 7 bases. Per germline, CDR1 KGHSH and CDR2 LQKENI. The CDR3 is 16 amino acids. The V gene end was trimmed by 3 bases and the J gene end by 6 bases; junction bases not matched to a gene: 8. The CDR3 protein is CASSPQPRDSNSPLHF. CDR3 nucleotide sequence: TGTGCCAGCTCACCTCAACCCCGGGACAGTAATTCACCCCTCCACTTT.

The chain is built from TRBV19 and TRBJ2-1; weak D call: TRBD2 (5 bases). Trimming removed 4 bases at V and 9 bases at J, with 13 bases between. Germline CDR1 LNHDA, CDR2 SQIVND (reference sequence). The CDR3 length is 13 residues. CDR3 region: CASSTTTPREQFF. In nucleotides, the CDR3 is TGTGCCAGTAGTACGACTACCCCTCGTGAGCAGTTCTTC.